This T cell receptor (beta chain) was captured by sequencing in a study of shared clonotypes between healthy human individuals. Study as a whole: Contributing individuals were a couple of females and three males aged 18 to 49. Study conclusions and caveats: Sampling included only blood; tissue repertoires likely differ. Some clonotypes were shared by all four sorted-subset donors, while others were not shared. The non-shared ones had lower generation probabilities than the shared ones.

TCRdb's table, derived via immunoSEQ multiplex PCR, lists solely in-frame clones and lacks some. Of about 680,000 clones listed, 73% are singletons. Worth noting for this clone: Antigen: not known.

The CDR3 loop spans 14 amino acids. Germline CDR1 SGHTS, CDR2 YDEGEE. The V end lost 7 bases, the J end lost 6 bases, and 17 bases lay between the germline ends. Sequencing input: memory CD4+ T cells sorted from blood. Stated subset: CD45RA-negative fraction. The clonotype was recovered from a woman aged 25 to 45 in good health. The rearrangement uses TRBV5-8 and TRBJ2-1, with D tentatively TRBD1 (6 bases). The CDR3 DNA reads TGTGCCAGCGAGAAGGGGGACGGTTTCAATGAGCAGTTCTTC. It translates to CASEKGDGFNEQFF.